The following is a T cell receptor beta chain sequence with its context. What it binds is not known. The primer mix had 60 Vbeta and 13 Jbeta primers. Profiled with immunoSEQ multiplex PCR; TCRdb holds only in-frame clones, not every one. Of some 180,000 clones listed, 65% to 85% were seen once; the top ten hold approximately 2.9%. This sample is drawn from a study of cytomegalovirus exposure and HLA in healthy donors. Findings and limits, study-wide: There were several of the most significant clusters that appeared linked to common viral pathogens in a later analysis. A later examination showed that TCR association rates differed by HLA locus, with DRB1 most and HLA-C fewest.

V was clipped by 4 bases and J by 6 bases, with 18 bases between them. Germline lookup yields CDR1 PRHDT and CDR2 FYEKMQ (reference sequence). The CDR3 totals 16 residues. The V gene is TRBV13, the J gene TRBJ2-2; perhaps TRBD1 as D (6 bases). What was sequenced was PBMCs. The TCR comes from a female donor in good health and CMV-seronegative. CDR3 bases: TGTGCCAGCAGCTCCGGGACAAGGGTATTCTCCGGGGAGCTGTTTTTT. Protein product: CASSSGTRVFSGELFF.